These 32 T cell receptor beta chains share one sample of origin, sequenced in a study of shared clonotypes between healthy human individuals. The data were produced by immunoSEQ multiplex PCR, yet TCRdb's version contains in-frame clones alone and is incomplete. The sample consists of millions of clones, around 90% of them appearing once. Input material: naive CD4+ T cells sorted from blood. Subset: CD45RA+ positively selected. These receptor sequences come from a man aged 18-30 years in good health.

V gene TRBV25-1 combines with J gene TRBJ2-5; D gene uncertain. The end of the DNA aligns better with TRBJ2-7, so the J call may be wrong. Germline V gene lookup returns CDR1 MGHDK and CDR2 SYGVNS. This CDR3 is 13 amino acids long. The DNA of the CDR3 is TGTGCCAGCAGTGTTGACGGAGCCTACGAGCAGTACTTC. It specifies CASSVDGAYEQYF.

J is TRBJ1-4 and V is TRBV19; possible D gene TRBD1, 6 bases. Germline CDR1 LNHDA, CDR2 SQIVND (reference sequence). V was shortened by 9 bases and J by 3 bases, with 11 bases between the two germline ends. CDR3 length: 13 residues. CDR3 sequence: CARYREANEKLFF. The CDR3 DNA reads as TGTGCCAGGTACAGGGAGGCTAATGAAAAACTGTTTTTT.

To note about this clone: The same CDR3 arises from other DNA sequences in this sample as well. CDR3 sequence: CASSVGGRGETQYF. For the CDR3, the DNA is TGTGCCAGCAGCGTAGGGGGTCGAGGGGAGACCCAGTACTTC. The J gene is TRBJ2-5, the V gene TRBV9, with D perhaps matching TRBD2 (5 bases). Germline lookup yields CDR1 SGDLS and CDR2 YYNGEE. The ends were cut back, 0 bases at V and 5 bases at J, with 11 bases in the middle. CDR3 length: 14 residues.

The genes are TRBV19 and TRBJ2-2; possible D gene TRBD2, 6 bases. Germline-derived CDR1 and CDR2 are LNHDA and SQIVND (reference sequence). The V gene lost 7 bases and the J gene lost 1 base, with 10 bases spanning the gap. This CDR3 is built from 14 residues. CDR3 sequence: CASNSAGNTGELFF. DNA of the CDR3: TGTGCCAGTAATTCAGCGGGGAACACCGGGGAGCTGTTTTTT.

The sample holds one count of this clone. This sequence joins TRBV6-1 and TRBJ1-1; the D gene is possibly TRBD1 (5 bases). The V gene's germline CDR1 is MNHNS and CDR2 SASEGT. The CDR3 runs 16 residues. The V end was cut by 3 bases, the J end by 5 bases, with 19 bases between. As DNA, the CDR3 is TGTGCCAGCAGTGAGACCGGGCGGCGGGGACCGACTGAAGCTTTCTTT. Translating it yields CASSETGRRGPTEAFF.

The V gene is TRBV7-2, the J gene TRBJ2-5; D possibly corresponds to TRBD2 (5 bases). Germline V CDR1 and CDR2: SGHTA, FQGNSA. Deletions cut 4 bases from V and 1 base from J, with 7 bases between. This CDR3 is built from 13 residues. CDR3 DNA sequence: TGTGCCAGCAGCTGGAGGATCCAAGAGACCCAGTACTTC. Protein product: CASSWRIQETQYF.

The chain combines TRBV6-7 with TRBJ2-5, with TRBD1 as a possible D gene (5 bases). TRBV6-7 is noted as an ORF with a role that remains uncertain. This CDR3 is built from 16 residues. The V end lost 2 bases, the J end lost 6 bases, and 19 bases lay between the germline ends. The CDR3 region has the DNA TGTGCCAGCAGTTACAGTGGGGCAGGGCGTCTCCAGACCCAGTACTTC. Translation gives CASSYSGAGRLQTQYF.

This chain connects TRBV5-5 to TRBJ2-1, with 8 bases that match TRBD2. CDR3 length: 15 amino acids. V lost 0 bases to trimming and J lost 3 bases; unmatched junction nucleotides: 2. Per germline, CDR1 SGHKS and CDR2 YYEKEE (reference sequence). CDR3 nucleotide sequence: TGTGCCAGCAGCTTGGCCGGGACTAGCTACAATGAGCAGTTCTTC. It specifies CASSLAGTSYNEQFF. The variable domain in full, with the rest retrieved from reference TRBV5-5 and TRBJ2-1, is DAGVTQSPTHLIKTRGQQVTLRCSPISGHKSVSWYQQVLGQGPQFIFQYYEKEERGRGNFPDRFSARQFPNYSSELNVNALLLGDSALYLCASSLAGTSYNEQFFGPGTRLTVL.

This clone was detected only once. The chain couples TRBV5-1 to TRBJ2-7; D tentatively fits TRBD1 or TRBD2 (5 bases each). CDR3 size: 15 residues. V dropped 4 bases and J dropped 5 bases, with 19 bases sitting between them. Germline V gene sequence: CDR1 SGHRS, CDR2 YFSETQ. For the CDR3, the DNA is TGCGCCAGCAGCCCCGGTGGGACGTCGCCCAACGAGCAGTACTTC. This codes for CASSPGGTSPNEQYF.

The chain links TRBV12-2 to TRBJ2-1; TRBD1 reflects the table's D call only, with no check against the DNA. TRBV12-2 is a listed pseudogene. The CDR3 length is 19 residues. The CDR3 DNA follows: TGTGCAAGTCGCCCACTAGCGTATTCCGGGACAGGTTACTACAATGAGCAGTTCTTC. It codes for CASRPLAYSGTGYYNEQFF.

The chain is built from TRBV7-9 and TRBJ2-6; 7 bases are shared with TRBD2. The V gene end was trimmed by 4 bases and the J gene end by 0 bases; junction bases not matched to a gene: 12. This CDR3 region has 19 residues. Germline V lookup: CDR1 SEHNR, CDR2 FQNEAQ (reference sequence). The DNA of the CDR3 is TGTGCCAGCAGCTCCCCCCGGGGGGACGAAACCTCTGGGGCCAACGTCCTGACTTTC. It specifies CASSSPRGDETSGANVLTF.

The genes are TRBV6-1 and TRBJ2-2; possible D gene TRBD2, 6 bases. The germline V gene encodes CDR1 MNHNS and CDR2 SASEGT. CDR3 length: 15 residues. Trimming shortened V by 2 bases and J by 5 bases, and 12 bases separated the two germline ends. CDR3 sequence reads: CASSELLGGTGELFF. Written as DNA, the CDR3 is TGTGCCAGCAGTGAACTATTGGGGGGAACCGGGGAGCTGTTTTTT.

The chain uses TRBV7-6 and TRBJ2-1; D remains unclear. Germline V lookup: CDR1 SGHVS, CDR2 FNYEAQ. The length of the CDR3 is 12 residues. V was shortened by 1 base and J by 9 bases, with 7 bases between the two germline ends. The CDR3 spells CASSLGGTEQFF. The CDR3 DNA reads TGTGCCAGCAGCTTAGGGGGTACTGAGCAGTTCTTC.

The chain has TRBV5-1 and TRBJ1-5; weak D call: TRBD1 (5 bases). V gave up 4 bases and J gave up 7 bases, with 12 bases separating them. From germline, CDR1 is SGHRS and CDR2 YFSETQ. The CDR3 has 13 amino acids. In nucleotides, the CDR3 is TGCGCCAGCAGCCTTATTTCAGGGCAGCCCCAGCATTTT. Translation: CASSLISGQPQHF.

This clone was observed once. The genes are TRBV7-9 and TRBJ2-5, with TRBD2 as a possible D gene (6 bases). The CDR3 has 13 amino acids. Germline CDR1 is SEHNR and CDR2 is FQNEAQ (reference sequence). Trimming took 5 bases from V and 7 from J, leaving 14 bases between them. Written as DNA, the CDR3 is TGTGCCAGCAGCCATTCGGGGGTCGGGACCCAGTACTTC. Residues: CASSHSGVGTQYF.

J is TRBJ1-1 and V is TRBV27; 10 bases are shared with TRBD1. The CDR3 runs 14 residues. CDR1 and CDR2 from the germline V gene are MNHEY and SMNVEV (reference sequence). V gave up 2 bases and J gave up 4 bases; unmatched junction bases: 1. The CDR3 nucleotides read TGTGCCAGCAGTTTAGGACAGGGGGGCACTGAAGCTTTCTTT. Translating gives CASSLGQGGTEAFF.

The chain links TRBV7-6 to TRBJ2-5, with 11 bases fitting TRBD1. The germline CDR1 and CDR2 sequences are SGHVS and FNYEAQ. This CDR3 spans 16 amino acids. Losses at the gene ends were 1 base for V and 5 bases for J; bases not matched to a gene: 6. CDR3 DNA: TGTGCCAGCAGCTTAGGGGGACAGGGGGTAGGGGAGACCCAGTACTTC. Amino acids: CASSLGGQGVGETQYF.

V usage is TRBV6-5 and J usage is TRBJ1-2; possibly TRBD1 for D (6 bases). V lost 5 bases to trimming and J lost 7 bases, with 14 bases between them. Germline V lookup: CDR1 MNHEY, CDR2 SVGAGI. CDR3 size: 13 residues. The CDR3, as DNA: TGTGCCAGCAGTCGGACAGCCTCAGTTGGCTACACCTTC. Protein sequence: CASSRTASVGYTF.

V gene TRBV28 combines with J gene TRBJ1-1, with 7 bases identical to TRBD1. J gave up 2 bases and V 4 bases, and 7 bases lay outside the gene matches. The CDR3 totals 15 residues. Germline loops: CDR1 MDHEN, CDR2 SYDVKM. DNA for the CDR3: TGTGCCAGCAGTTATCCCGACAGGGTCAACACTGAAGCTTTCTTT. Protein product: CASSYPDRVNTEAFF. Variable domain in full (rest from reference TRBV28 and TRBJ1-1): DVKVTQSSRYLVKRTGEKVFLECVQDMDHENMFWYRQDPGLGLRLIYFSYDVKMKEKGDIPEGYSVSREKKERFSLILESASTNQTSMYLCASSYPDRVNTEAFFGQGTRLTVV.

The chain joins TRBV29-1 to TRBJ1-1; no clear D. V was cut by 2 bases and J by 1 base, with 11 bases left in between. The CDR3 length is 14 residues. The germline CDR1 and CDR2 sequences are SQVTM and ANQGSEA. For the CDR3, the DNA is TGCAGCGTTGAATCGCGGTTGGCGAACACTGAAGCTTTCTTT. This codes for CSVESRLANTEAFF.

The CDR3, as DNA: TGTGCCAGCAGCCCACAGGTCGGGGGCAGGGACACTGAAGCTTTCTTT. It yields the protein CASSPQVGGRDTEAFF. The chain joins TRBV7-9 to TRBJ1-1; maybe TRBD1 (6 bases). Germline V gene lookup returns CDR1 SEHNR and CDR2 FQNEAQ (reference sequence). Trimming shortened V by 5 bases and J by 3 bases, and 19 bases separated the two germline ends. This CDR3 has 16 amino acids.

The CDR3 region has the DNA TGTGCCAGCAGTGCCAAGAGCTCCTACGAGCAGTACTTC. Its protein is CASSAKSSYEQYF. The chain recombines TRBV2 with TRBJ2-7; D unclear. The germline V gene encodes CDR1 SNHLY and CDR2 FYNNEI. The germline V and J ends were trimmed by 4 bases and 0 bases, with 7 bases remaining between them. This CDR3 comprises 13 residues.

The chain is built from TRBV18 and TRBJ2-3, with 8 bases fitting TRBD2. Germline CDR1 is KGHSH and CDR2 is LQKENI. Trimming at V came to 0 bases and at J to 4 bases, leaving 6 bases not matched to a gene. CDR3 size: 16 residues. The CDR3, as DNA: TGTGCCAGCTCACCACCCGCCGGGGGACTAGCAGATACGCAGTATTTT. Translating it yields CASSPPAGGLADTQYF.

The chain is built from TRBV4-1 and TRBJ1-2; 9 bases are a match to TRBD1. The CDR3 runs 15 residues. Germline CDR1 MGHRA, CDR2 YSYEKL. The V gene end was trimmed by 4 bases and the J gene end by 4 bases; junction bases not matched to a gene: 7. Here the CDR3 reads CASSLDRGVVYGYTF. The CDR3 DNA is TGCGCCAGCAGCCTAGACAGGGGGGTGGTCTATGGCTACACCTTC.

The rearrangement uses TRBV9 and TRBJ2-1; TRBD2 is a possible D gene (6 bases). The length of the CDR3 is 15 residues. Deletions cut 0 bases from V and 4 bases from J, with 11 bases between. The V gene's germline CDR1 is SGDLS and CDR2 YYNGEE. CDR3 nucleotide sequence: TGTGCCAGCAGCGTAGACGCGGGGAATTACAATGAGCAGTTCTTC. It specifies CASSVDAGNYNEQFF. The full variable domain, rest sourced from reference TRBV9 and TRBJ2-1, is DSGVTQTPKHLITATGQRVTLRCSPRSGDLSVYWYQQSLDQGLQFLIQYYNGEERAKGNILERFSAQQFPDLHSELNLSSLELGDSALYFCASSVDAGNYNEQFFGPGTRLTVL.

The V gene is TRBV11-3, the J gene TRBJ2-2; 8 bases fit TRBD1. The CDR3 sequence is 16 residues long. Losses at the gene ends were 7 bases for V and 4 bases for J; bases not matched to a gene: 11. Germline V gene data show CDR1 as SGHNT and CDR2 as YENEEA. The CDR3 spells CASTRRTGGGTGELFF. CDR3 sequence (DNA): TGTGCCAGCACCCGTCGAACAGGGGGAGGCACCGGGGAGCTGTTTTTT.

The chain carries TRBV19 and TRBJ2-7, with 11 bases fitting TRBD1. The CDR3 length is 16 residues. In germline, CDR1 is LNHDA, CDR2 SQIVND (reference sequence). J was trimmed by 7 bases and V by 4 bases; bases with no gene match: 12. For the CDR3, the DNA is TGTGCCAGTAGTAACCTACCCGGACAGGGGGCGGGGGAGCAGTACTTC. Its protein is CASSNLPGQGAGEQYF.

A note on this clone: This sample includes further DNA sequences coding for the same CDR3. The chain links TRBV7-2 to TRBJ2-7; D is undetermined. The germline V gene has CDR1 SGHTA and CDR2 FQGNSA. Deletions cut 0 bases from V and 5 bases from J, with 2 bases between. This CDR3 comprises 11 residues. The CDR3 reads CASSLADEQYF. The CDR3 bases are TGTGCCAGCAGCTTAGCCGACGAGCAGTACTTC.

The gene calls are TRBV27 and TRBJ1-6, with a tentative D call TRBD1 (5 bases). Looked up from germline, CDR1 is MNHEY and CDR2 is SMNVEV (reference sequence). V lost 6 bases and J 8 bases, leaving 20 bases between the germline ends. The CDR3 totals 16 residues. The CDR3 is CASSLQRQGGHSPLHF. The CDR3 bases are TGTGCCAGCAGCCTCCAAAGGCAGGGTGGGCATTCACCCCTCCACTTT.

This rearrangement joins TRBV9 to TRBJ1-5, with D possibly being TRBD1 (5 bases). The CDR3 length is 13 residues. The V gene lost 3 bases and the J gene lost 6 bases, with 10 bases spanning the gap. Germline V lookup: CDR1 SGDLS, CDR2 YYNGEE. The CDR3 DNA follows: TGTGCCAGCAGCGGCAGGGAGGGTCAGCCCCAGCATTTT. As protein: CASSGREGQPQHF. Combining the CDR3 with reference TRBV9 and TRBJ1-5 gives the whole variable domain DSGVTQTPKHLITATGQRVTLRCSPRSGDLSVYWYQQSLDQGLQFLIQYYNGEERAKGNILERFSAQQFPDLHSELNLSSLELGDSALYFCASSGREGQPQHFGDGTRLSIL.

The CDR3 nucleotides are TGTGCCAGCAGTTTATTCTCCACGGGGGGAAACACCGGGGAGCTGTTTTTT. This gives the protein CASSLFSTGGNTGELFF. This sequence joins TRBV28 and TRBJ2-2, with 7 bases aligning to TRBD2. Germline V CDR1 and CDR2: MDHEN, SYDVKM. This CDR3 spans 17 amino acids. V lost 1 base to trimming and J lost 2 bases; unmatched junction nucleotides: 7.

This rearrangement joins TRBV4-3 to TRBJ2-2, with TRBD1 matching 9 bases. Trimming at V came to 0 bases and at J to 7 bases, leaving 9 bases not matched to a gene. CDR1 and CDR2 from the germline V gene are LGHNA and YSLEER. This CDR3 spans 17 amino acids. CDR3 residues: CASSQDPGTGYSGELFF. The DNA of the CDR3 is TGCGCCAGCAGCCAAGATCCCGGGACAGGGTATAGCGGGGAGCTGTTTTTT.